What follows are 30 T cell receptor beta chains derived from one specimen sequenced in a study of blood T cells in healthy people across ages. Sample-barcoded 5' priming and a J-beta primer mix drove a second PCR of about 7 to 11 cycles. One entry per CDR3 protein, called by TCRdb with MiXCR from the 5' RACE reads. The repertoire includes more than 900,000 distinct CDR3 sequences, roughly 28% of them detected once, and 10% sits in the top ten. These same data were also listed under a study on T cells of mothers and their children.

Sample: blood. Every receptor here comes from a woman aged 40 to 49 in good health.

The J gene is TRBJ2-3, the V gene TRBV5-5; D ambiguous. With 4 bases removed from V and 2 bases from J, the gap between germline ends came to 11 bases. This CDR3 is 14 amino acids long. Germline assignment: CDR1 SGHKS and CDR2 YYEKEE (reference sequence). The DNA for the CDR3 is TGTGCCAGCAGCCCTGACACGACCACAGATACGCAGTATTTT. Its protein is CASSPDTTTDTQYF.

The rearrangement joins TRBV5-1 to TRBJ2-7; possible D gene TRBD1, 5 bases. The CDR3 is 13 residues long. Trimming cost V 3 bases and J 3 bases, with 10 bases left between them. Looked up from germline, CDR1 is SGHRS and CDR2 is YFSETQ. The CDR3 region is CASSWGRLYEQYF. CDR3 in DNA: TGCGCCAGCAGCTGGGGCAGGCTCTACGAGCAGTACTTC.

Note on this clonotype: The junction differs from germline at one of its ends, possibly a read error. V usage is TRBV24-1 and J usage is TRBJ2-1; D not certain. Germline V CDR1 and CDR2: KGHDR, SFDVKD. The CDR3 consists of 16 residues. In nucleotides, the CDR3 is TGTGCCACCAATGATCCAACAGATTCCCTCTACAATGAGCAGTTCTTC. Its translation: CATNDPTDSLYNEQFF.

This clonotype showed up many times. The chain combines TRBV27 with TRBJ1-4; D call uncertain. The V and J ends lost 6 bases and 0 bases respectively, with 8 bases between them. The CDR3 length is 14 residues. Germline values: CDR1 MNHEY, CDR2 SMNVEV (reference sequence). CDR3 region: CASRPIATNEKLFF. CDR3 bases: TGTGCCAGCAGGCCGATTGCAACTAATGAAAAACTGTTTTTT.

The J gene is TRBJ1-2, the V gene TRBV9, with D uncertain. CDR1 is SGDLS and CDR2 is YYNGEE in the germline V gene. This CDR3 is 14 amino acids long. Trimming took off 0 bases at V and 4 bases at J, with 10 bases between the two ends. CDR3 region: CASSVAPGPYGYTF. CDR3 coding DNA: TGTGCCAGCAGCGTAGCTCCAGGCCCCTATGGCTACACCTTC.

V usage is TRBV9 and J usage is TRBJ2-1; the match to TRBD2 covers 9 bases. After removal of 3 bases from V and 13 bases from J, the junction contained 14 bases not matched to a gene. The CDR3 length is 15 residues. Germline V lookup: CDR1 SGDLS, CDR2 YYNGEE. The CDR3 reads CASSASLAGAETQFF. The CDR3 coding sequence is TGTGCCAGCAGCGCCTCCTTAGCGGGGGCTGAAACCCAGTTCTTC.

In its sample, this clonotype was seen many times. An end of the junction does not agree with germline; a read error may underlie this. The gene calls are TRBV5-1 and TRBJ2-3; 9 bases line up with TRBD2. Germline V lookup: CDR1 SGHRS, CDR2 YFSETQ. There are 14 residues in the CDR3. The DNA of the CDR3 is TGTGCCAGCAGTTTGGGACTAGCCACAGATACGCAGTATTTT. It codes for CASSLGLATDTQYF.

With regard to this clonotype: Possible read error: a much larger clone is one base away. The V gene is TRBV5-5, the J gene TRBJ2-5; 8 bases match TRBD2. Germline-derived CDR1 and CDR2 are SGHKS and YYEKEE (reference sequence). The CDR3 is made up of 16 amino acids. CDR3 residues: CVSSWSGGSIQETQYF. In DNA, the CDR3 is TGTGTCAGCAGCTGGAGCGGGGGTTCCATACAAGAGACCCAGTACTTC.

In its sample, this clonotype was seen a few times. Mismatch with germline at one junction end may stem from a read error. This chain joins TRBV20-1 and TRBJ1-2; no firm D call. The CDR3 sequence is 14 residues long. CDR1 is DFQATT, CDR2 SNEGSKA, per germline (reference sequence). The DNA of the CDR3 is TGCAGTGCTCTATGGGTTGACGGCGCCTATGGCTACACCTTT. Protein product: CSALWVDGAYGYTF.

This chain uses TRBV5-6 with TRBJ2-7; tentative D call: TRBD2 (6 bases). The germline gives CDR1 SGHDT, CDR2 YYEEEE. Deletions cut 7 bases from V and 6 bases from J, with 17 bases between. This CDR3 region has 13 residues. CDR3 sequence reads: CASSAGTPREQYF. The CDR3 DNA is TGTGCCAGCTCCGCCGGGACTCCGCGCGAGCAGTACTTC. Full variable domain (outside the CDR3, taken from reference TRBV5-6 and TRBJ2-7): DAGVTQSPTHLIKTRGQQVTLRCSPKSGHDTVSWYQQALGQGPQFIFQYYEEEERQRGNFPDRFSGHQFPNYSSELNVNALLLGDSALYLCASSAGTPREQYFGPGTRLTVT.

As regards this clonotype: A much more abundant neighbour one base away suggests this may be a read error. CDR3 sequence reads: CASSFAQQGGEQYF. CDR3 nucleotides: TGTGCCAGCAGTTTCGCACAGCAGGGAGGCGAGCAGTACTTC. The chain uses TRBV12-3 or TRBV12-4 and TRBJ2-7; maybe TRBD2 (6 bases). V was clipped by 3 bases and J by 6 bases, with 15 bases between them. This CDR3 has 14 residues.

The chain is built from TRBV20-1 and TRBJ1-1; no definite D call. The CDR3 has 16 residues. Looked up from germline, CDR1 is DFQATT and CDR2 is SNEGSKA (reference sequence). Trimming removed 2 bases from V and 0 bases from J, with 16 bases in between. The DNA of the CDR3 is TGCAGTGCTAGAATGATACAGCTTTTAATGAACACTGAAGCTTTCTTT. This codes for CSARMIQLLMNTEAFF.

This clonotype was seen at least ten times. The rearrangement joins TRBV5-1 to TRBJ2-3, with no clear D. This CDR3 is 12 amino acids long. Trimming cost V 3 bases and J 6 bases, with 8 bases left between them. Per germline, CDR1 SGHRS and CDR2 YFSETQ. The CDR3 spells CASSSRRDTQYF. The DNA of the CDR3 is TGCGCCAGCAGCTCCCGCCGGGATACGCAGTATTTT.

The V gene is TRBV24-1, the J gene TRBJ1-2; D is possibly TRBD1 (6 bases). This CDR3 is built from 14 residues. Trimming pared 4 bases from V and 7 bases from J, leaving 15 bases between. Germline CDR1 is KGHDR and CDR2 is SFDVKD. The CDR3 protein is CATSDPGQTSGYTF. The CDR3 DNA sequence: TGTGCCACCAGTGACCCCGGACAGACGAGTGGCTACACCTTC.

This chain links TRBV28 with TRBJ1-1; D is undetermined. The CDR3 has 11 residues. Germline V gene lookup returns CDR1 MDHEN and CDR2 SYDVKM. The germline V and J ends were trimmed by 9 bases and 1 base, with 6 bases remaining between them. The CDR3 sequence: CASYENTEAFF. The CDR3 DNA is TGTGCCAGTTACGAGAACACTGAAGCTTTCTTT.

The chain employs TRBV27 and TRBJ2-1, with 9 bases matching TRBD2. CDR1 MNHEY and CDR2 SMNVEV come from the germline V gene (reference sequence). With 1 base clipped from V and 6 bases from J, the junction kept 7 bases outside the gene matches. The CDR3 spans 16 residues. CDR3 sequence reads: CASSLWREGLVNEQFF. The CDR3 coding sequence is TGTGCCAGCAGTTTATGGCGGGAGGGCCTCGTCAATGAGCAGTTCTTC.

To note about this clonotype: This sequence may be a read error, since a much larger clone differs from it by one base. This CDR3 reads CASSLRSNSNQPQYF. In DNA form, the CDR3 reads TGTGCCAGCAGCTTACGGTCTAATAGCAATCAGCCCCAGTATTTT. The chain couples TRBV7-2 to TRBJ1-5; D remains ambiguous. The J call may be faulty, since TRBJ2-3 better matches the DNA end. CDR3 size: 15 residues. Germline loops: CDR1 SGHTA, CDR2 FQGNSA.

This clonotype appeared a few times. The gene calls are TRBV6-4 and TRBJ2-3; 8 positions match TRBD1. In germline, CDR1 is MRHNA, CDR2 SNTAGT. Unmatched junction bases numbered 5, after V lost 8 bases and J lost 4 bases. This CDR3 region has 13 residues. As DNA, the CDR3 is TGTGCCAGCGGACAGGGACATTCAGATACGCAGTATTTT. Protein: CASGQGHSDTQYF.

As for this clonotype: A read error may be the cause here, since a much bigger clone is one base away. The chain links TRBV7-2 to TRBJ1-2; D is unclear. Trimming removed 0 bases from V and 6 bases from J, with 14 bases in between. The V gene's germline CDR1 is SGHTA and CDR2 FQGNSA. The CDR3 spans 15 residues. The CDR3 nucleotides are TGTGCCAGCAGCTTAGCAGGCAACTGGGCGAATGGCTACACCTTC. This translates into CASSLAGNWANGYTF.

The CDR3, as DNA: TGCAGTGCTGGGCAGACGGGCTCGGGGCTCGCGGGAGGCTACACCTTC. Translated, it gives CSAGQTGSGLAGGYTF. This chain connects TRBV20-1 to TRBJ1-2; a weak D match, TRBD1 (5 bases). Germline V gives CDR1 DFQATT, CDR2 SNEGSKA (reference sequence). Trimming cost V 5 bases and J 8 bases, with 27 bases left between them. This CDR3 contains 16 residues.

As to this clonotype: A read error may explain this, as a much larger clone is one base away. As DNA, the CDR3 is TGCGCCAGCACCCCGGCGGGATTGGCCAACAATGAGCAGTTCTTC. Translating it yields CASTPAGLANNEQFF. This chain joins TRBV4-1 and TRBJ2-1; D may be TRBD2 (6 bases). V lost 7 bases, J lost 5 bases, and 18 bases lay in between. CDR1 and CDR2 from the germline V gene are MGHRA and YSYEKL. The CDR3 extends over 15 amino acids.

The CDR3 protein is CATSRALGRDTEAFF. Written as DNA, the CDR3 is TGTGCCACCAGCAGGGCTCTCGGCAGGGACACTGAAGCTTTCTTT. V usage is TRBV15 and J usage is TRBJ1-1; D perhaps matches TRBD1 (5 bases). Germline V gene sequence: CDR1 LNHNV, CDR2 YYDKDF (reference sequence). The CDR3 length is 15 residues. The germline V and J ends were trimmed by 3 bases and 3 bases, with 14 bases remaining between them.

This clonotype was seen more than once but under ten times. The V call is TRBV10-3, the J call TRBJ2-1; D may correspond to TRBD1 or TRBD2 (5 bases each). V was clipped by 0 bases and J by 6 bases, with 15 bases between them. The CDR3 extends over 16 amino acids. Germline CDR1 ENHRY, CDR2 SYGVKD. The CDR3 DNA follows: TGTGCCATCAGTGAGTCAGGAGGCAGGGTGGGCAATGAGCAGTTCTTC. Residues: CAISESGGRVGNEQFF.

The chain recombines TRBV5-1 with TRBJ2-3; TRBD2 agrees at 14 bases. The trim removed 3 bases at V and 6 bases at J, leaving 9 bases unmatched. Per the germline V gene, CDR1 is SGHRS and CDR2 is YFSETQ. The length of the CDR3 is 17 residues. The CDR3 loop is CASSYGTSGGPQDTQYF. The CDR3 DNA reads TGCGCCAGCAGCTACGGGACTAGCGGGGGCCCACAGGATACGCAGTATTTT.

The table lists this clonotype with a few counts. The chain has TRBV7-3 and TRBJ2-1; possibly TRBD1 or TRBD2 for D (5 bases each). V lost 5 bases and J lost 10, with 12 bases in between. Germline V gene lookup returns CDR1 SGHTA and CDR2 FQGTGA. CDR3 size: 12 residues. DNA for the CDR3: TGTGCCAGCAGCGTCGGGACCGGGGAGCAGTTCTTC. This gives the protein CASSVGTGEQFF.

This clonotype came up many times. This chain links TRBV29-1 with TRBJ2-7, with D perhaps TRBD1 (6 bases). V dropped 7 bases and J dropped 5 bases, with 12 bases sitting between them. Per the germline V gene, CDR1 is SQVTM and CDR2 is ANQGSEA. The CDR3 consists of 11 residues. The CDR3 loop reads CSAGQIHEQYF. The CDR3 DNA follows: TGCAGCGCGGGACAAATCCACGAGCAGTACTTC.

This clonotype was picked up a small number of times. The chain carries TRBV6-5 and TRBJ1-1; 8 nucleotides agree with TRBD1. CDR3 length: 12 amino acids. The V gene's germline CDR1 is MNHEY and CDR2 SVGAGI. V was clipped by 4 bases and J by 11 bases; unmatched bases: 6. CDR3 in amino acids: CASSFRTGKAFF. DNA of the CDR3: TGTGCCAGCAGTTTTCGGACAGGGAAGGCTTTCTTT.

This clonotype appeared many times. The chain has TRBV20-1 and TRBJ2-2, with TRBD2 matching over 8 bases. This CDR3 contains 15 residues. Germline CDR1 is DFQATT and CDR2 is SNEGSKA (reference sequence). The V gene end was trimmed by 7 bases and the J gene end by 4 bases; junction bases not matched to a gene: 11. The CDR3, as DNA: TGCAGTGTTTTAGCGGGGAGGTTGGGCACCGGGGAGCTGTTTTTT. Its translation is CSVLAGRLGTGELFF.

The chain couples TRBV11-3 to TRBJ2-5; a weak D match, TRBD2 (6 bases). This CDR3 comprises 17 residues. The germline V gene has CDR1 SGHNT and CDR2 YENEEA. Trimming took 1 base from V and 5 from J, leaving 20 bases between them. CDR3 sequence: CASSLGVGDGGCETQYF. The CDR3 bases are TGTGCCAGCAGCTTAGGCGTTGGTGACGGGGGATGTGAGACCCAGTACTTC.

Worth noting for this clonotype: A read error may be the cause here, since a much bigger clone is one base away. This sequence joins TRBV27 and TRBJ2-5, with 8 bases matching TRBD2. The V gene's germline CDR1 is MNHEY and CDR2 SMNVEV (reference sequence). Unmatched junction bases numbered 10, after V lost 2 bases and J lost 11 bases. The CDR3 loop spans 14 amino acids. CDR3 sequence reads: CASSLGGLGREQYF. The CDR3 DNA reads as TGTGCCAGCAGTTTAGGGGGACTAGGCAGGGAGCAGTACTTC.